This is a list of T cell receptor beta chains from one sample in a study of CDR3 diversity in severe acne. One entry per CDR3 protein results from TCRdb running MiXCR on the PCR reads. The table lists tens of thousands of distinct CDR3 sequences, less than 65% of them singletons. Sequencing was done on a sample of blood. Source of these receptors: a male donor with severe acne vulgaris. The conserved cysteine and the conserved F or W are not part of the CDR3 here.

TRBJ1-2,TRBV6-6,ASLGIRKIQGGDYGYT
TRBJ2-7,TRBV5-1,ASSLSSSYEQC
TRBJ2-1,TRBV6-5,ASTSQGSEQF
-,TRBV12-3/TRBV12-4,ASSNTGTGQETQY
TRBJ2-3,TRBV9,DSSVGGGPSTDTQY
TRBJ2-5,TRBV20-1,SAPRLAGETQY
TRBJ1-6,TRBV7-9,ASRPRDMNSPLH
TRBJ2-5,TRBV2,ARTASRGQETQY
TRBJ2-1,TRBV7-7,ASSQSGGFYNEQF
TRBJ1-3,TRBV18,ASSQGTGRNTTY
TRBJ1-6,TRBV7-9,ASTSQNSPLH
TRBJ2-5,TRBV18,ASSPGTRKETQY
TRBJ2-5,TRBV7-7,ASSPRGGGETQY
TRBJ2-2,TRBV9,ASSGSNGELF
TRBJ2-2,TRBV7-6,ASSLGGDYTGELF
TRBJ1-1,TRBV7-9,ASSKDGEAF
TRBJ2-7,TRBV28,ASSLNQGLIYEQY
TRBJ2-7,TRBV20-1,SAREEGRAYEQY
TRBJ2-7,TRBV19,ASRNPKDRAYEQY
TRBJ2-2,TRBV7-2,ASSPPGGLGTGELF
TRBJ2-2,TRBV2,ASSGLAGPYEQYFGPGTGELF
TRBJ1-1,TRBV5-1,ASSLAAMGRNTEAF
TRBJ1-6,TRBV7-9,ASSRGTGVNSPLH
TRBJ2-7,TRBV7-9,ASSLTRGPSYEQY
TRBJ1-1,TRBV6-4,ASRGQGATEAF
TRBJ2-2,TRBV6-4,ASRPTGELF
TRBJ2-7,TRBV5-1,ASSLEGLAYEQY
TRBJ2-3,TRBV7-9,ASSPLFERGSTDTQY
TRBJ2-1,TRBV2,ASSGARDGDYNEQF